Below, 6 T cell receptor beta chains from the same sample are listed, as sequenced in a study of patients and donors after allogeneic stem cell transplantation. TCRdb redid the calling of the RT-PCR reads with MiXCR, one entry per CDR3 protein. The sample has around 70,000 distinct CDR3 sequences; around a quarter are singletons. The sequencing input was blood, either unsorted or a sorted T cell fraction (not recorded which). The receptors derive from a human donor who was either an allogeneic HSCT recipient or a stem cell or donor lymphocyte infusion donor (not recorded which). It is not recorded whose cells these are; they may come from a transplant donor.

The V gene is TRBV11-2, the J gene TRBJ2-1; TRBD1 matches at 7 bases. This CDR3 comprises 15 residues. The germline gives CDR1 SGHAT, CDR2 FQNNGV. V shed 4 bases and J 9 bases; nucleotides not matched to a gene: 12. CDR3 bases: TGTGCCAGCAGCTATTTAGACAGGGCCTGGGGTGAGCAGTTCTTC. It translates to CASSYLDRAWGEQFF. The whole variable domain, filled in from reference TRBV11-2 and TRBJ2-1, reads EAGVAQSPRYKIIEKRQSVAFWCNPISGHATLYWYQQILGQGPKLLIQFQNNGVVDDSQLPKDRFSAERLKGVDSTLKIQPAKLEDSAVYLCASSYLDRAWGEQFFGPGTRLTVL.

The chain has TRBV5-1 and TRBJ2-4; possible D gene TRBD1, 6 bases. Germline V lookup: CDR1 SGHRS, CDR2 YFSETQ. Deletions cut 1 base from V and 6 bases from J, with 11 bases between. The CDR3 has 14 residues. This CDR3 reads CASSLSAGVNIQYF. Here the CDR3 DNA reads TGCGCCAGCAGCTTGTCCGCAGGGGTAAACATTCAGTACTTC.

The V call is TRBV11-3, the J call TRBJ2-1, with D possibly matching TRBD2 (6 bases). Looked up from germline, CDR1 is SGHNT and CDR2 is YENEEA. The V end was cut by 0 bases, the J end by 5 bases, with 17 bases between. The CDR3 covers 17 residues. CDR3 loop: CASSLDLWGTGNNEQFF. The CDR3 DNA is TGTGCCAGCAGCTTAGATCTCTGGGGGACTGGCAACAATGAGCAGTTCTTC. Complete variable domain (other parts from reference TRBV11-3 and TRBJ2-1): EAGVVQSPRYKIIEKKQPVAFWCNPISGHNTLYWYLQNLGQGPELLIRYENEEAVDDSQLPKDRFSAERLKGVDSTLKIQPAELGDSAVYLCASSLDLWGTGNNEQFFGPGTRLTVL.

This clonotype was counted a few times. This chain links TRBV5-1 with TRBJ2-7; D might be TRBD2 (5 bases). Germline V gives CDR1 SGHRS, CDR2 YFSETQ. Trimming took off 1 base at V and 2 bases at J, with 10 bases between the two ends. The CDR3 runs to 14 residues. The CDR3: CASSLPGSTYEQYF. The DNA of the CDR3 is TGCGCCAGCAGCTTGCCGGGGTCCACCTACGAGCAGTACTTC.

J is TRBJ1-5 and V is TRBV12-3 or TRBV12-4; possibly TRBD1 for D (5 bases). The CDR3 extends over 14 amino acids. V lost 5 bases and J lost 4, with 12 bases in between. The CDR3 DNA reads as TGTGCCAGCAGTATGGTCAGGGTGAATCAGCCCCAGCATTTT. This translates into CASSMVRVNQPQHF.

This clonotype was observed a few times. This chain uses TRBV24-1 with TRBJ2-2; D tentatively reads TRBD1 or TRBD2 (6 bases each). The germline V gene has CDR1 KGHDR and CDR2 SFDVKD. Trimming pared 1 base from V and 3 bases from J, leaving 11 bases between. The CDR3 totals 16 residues. This CDR3 reads CATSDLGGGDTGELFF. CDR3 in DNA: TGTGCCACCAGTGATTTAGGAGGGGGAGACACCGGGGAGCTGTTTTTT.